Shown below are 16 T cell receptor beta chains from a single sample sequenced in a study of graft-versus-host responses after intestinal transplantation (dated by TCRdb to the early 2020s). No antigen has been identified for these receptors. The sample's time point, from its label and the paper: cells obtained before transplantation from donor or recipient. Library prep was done by the immunoSEQ multiplex PCR assay. TCRdb's version of the immuneACCESS table is confined to in-frame rearrangements and falls short of the full clone set. An unresolved V gene accounts for under half of the shortfall where checked; the remainder is of unknown origin. The sample profile shows about 70,000 clones; 90% of them were found once. Jointly, the top ten make up about 4.3% of the sample. The sample consisted of unstimulated CD8+ T cells sorted from spleen or lymph node cells, taken before transplant. These receptors were obtained from a human donor who was the organ donor for an intestinal transplant.

The chain carries TRBV7-9 and TRBJ1-2; 7 bases map to TRBD1. V lost 5 bases, J lost 4 bases, and 4 bases stayed unmatched. The CDR3 is made up of 13 amino acids. Germline V gene data show CDR1 as SEHNR and CDR2 as FQNEAQ (reference sequence). The CDR3 nucleotides are TGTGCCAGCAGCGATGGGGACAGCTATGGCTACACCTTC. Its protein is CASSDGDSYGYTF.

The chain uses TRBV6-5 and TRBJ1-1; D perhaps matches TRBD1 (5 bases). CDR1 is MNHEY, CDR2 SVGAGI, per germline. V lost 0 bases to trimming and J lost 2 bases, with 10 bases between them. The CDR3 runs 15 residues. The CDR3 coding sequence is TGTGCCAGCAGTTACTCGAAAGGGGCTAACACTGAAGCTTTCTTT. Translation: CASSYSKGANTEAFF.

The V gene is TRBV15, the J gene TRBJ2-1; TRBD2 is a possible D gene (5 bases). The CDR3 contains 14 residues. CDR1 is LNHNV, CDR2 YYDKDF, per germline (reference sequence). V lost 2 bases to trimming and J lost 2 bases, with 7 bases between them. The CDR3 DNA reads as TGTGCCACCAGCAGATCCGGGACCTACAATGAGCAGTTCTTC. Amino acid sequence: CATSRSGTYNEQFF. Full variable domain (remainder filled in from reference TRBV15 and TRBJ2-1): DAMVIQNPRYQVTQFGKPVTLSCSQTLNHNVMYWYQQKSSQAPKLLFHYYDKDFNNEADTPDNFQSRRPNTSFCFLDIRSPGLGDTAMYLCATSRSGTYNEQFFGPGTRLTVL.

The chain carries TRBV9 and TRBJ2-1; 7 nucleotides match TRBD2. The J segment lost 13 bases and the V segment lost 2 bases, leaving 9 bases of the junction unmatched. The germline CDR1 and CDR2 sequences are SGDLS and YYNGEE. The CDR3 spans 13 residues. The CDR3 region has the DNA TGTGCCAGCAGCGTGGGGGGGGGTCAAAGTCAGTTCTTC. This gives the protein CASSVGGGQSQFF.

The genes are TRBV10-3 and TRBJ1-5; 8 bases are shared with TRBD1. V trimming: 10 bases; J trimming: 4 bases; junction bases outside the gene matches: 6. The CDR3 runs 13 residues. Germline V gives CDR1 ENHRY, CDR2 SYGVKD. The CDR3 nucleotides read TGTGCCACCTGGACAGGGACTAATCAGCCCCAGCATTTT. It yields the protein CATWTGTNQPQHF.

The rearrangement links TRBV29-1 to TRBJ1-1; perhaps TRBD1 as D (5 bases). Germline V gene sequence: CDR1 SQVTM, CDR2 ANQGSEA. Trimming removed 3 bases from V and 2 bases from J, with 7 bases in between. The CDR3 runs to 12 residues. The CDR3 here is CSVETVNTEAFF. The CDR3 nucleotides are TGCAGCGTTGAGACAGTTAACACTGAAGCTTTCTTT.

This clone came up once. V and J are TRBV7-9 and TRBJ2-1; D call uncertain. CDR1 is SEHNR, CDR2 FQNEAQ, per germline (reference sequence). Trimming stripped 0 bases from V and 8 bases from J, with 8 bases between. This CDR3 region has 13 residues. The CDR3 loop reads CASSLADTDEQFF. As DNA, the CDR3 is TGTGCCAGCAGCTTAGCAGACACCGATGAGCAGTTCTTC.

This chain connects TRBV5-6 to TRBJ1-2; TRBD1 aligns across 7 bases. The V segment lost 4 bases and the J segment 4 bases; nucleotides outside the gene matches: 7. The CDR3 is 14 amino acids. Germline V CDR1 and CDR2: SGHDT, YYEEEE. The CDR3 sequence: CASSPGGGGYGYTF. Written as DNA, the CDR3 is TGTGCCAGCAGCCCAGGAGGGGGCGGCTATGGCTACACCTTC.

V and J are TRBV7-6 and TRBJ1-1; weak D call: TRBD1 (5 bases). V lost 1 base and J 0 bases, leaving 12 bases between the germline ends. Germline CDR1 and CDR2: SGHVS and FNYEAQ. The CDR3 covers 16 residues. CDR3 DNA: TGTGCCAGCAGCTTAGAAGCGCAGGGCGTGAACACTGAAGCTTTCTTT. As protein: CASSLEAQGVNTEAFF.

This clone was counted a single time. The chain is built from TRBV5-1 and TRBJ2-1; 13 nucleotides agree with TRBD2. The CDR3 totals 17 residues. CDR1 and CDR2 (germline): SGHRS, YFSETQ. V lost 4 bases to trimming and J lost 0 bases; unmatched junction nucleotides: 4. As DNA, the CDR3 is TGCGCCAGCAGCAGCCGGACTAGCGGGGGCTCCTACAATGAGCAGTTCTTC. Amino acid sequence: CASSSRTSGGSYNEQFF.

V usage is TRBV5-1 and J usage is TRBJ1-4; weak D call: TRBD1 (6 bases). Germline V gene sequence: CDR1 SGHRS, CDR2 YFSETQ. Deletions cut 7 bases from V and 4 bases from J, with 14 bases between. This CDR3 contains 14 residues. The CDR3 sequence is CASGLGQINEKLFF. In nucleotides, the CDR3 is TGCGCCAGCGGCCTCGGACAGATTAATGAAAAACTGTTTTTT.

The V and J genes are TRBV19 and TRBJ1-4; maybe TRBD1 (6 bases). V lost 6 bases, J lost 8 bases, and 16 bases lay in between. The length of the CDR3 is 14 residues. Germline-derived CDR1 and CDR2 are LNHDA and SQIVND (reference sequence). CDR3 sequence reads: CASSQGGYGEKLFF. The CDR3 coding sequence is TGTGCCAGTAGCCAAGGGGGTTACGGGGAAAAACTGTTTTTT.

The J gene is TRBJ1-6, the V gene TRBV5-1; possible D gene TRBD1, 6 bases. The germline V and J ends were trimmed by 0 bases and 0 bases, with 10 bases remaining between them. Germline CDR1 reads SGHRS; CDR2 reads YFSETQ. The CDR3 totals 17 residues. The CDR3 loop is CASSLEGVGSYNSPLHF. The CDR3 DNA reads TGCGCCAGCAGCTTGGAGGGGGTCGGCTCCTATAATTCACCCCTCCACTTT.

This clone was picked up one time. The V gene is TRBV7-6, the J gene TRBJ1-4; D is perhaps TRBD1 (5 bases). Deletions cut 1 base from V and 6 bases from J, with 12 bases between. This CDR3 has 15 residues. Germline V CDR1 and CDR2: SGHVS, FNYEAQ. CDR3: CASSLDKGRDEKLFF. The DNA for the CDR3 is TGTGCCAGCAGCTTAGATAAGGGGAGGGATGAAAAACTGTTTTTT.

In regard to this clone: This CDR3 is also generated by other DNA sequences in the sample. The J gene is TRBJ1-1, the V gene TRBV19; D uncertain. CDR3 length: 13 amino acids. Trimming removed 5 bases at V and 1 base at J, with 8 bases between. Germline V gene lookup returns CDR1 LNHDA and CDR2 SQIVND (reference sequence). CDR3 coding DNA: TGTGCCAGTAGTTCCACAGAGAACACTGAAGCTTTCTTT. Amino acids: CASSSTENTEAFF.

This clone was seen more than once but under ten times. V usage is TRBV4-3 and J usage is TRBJ1-1; 7 bases are shared with TRBD1. Germline loops: CDR1 LGHNA, CDR2 YSLEER. J lost 4 bases, V lost 0 bases, and 14 bases had no gene match. There are 18 residues in the CDR3. The DNA for the CDR3 is TGCGCCAGCAGCCAAGATAGCGGACAGGTTCTTGGTGGCACTGAAGCTTTCTTT. Its protein is CASSQDSGQVLGGTEAFF.